Below are 8 T cell receptor beta chains sequenced from a single sample in a study of CD8+CD57+ T cells in acquired aplastic anemia. TCR beta VDJ and CDR3 profiling used genomic DNA as template. MiXCR was run by TCRdb on the reads, yielding one entry per CDR3 protein. The sample holds roughly 81,000 distinct CDR3 sequences, under 50% seen once. The sequencing sample was made of sorted CD4+, CD8+, or CD8+CD57+ T cells (not recorded which) from PBMCs. The receptors shown here come from a human donor in good health, serving as a control.

This clonotype was seen at least ten times. This sequence joins TRBV7-8 and TRBJ2-1; D unresolved. V was shortened by 7 bases and J by 6 bases, with 16 bases between the two germline ends. Germline V gene data show CDR1 as SGHVS and CDR2 as FQNEAQ. The CDR3 runs 14 residues. CDR3 loop: CASTPDHHANEQFF. For the CDR3, the DNA is TGTGCCAGCACCCCGGACCACCATGCCAATGAGCAGTTCTTC.

As for this clonotype: Being one base from a much bigger clone, this may be a read error. The rearrangement uses TRBV6-4 and TRBJ1-2, with D hard to call. The CDR3 is made up of 15 amino acids. Germline V gene data show CDR1 as MRHNA and CDR2 as SNTAGT. Trimming stripped 0 bases from V and 1 base from J, with 9 bases between. The CDR3 protein is CASSDSVGNNYGYTF. CDR3 coding DNA: TGTGCCAGCAGTGACTCGGTGGGCAATAACTATGGCTACACCTTC.

The chain carries TRBV2 and TRBJ1-4, with D unresolved. Germline V gene data show CDR1 as SNHLY and CDR2 as FYNNEI. V lost 6 bases to trimming and J lost 0 bases, with 5 bases between them. The CDR3 consists of 13 residues. The chain's CDR3 is CASSLATNEKLFF. CDR3 coding DNA: TGTGCCAGCAGCCTAGCAACTAATGAAAAACTGTTTTTT. Based on the CDR3 plus reference TRBV2 and TRBJ1-4, the full variable domain is EPEVTQTPSHQVTQMGQEVILRCVPISNHLYFYWYRQILGQKVEFLVSFYNNEISEKSEIFDDQFSVERPDGSNFTLKIRSTKLEDSAMYFCASSLATNEKLFFGSGTQLSVL.

At least ten counts were recorded for this clonotype. This chain links TRBV20-1 with TRBJ2-7; perhaps TRBD2 as D (5 bases). Trimming removed 0 bases at V and 4 bases at J, with 7 bases between. CDR3 length: 12 amino acids. Germline V lookup: CDR1 DFQATT, CDR2 SNEGSKA (reference sequence). CDR3 in amino acids: CSAREAEYEQYF. CDR3 bases: TGCAGTGCTAGAGAAGCGGAGTACGAGCAGTACTTC.

A word on this clonotype: Being one base from a much bigger clone, this may be a read error. The final CDR3 position lacks the conserved phenylalanine or tryptophan, pointing to a likely read error. The chain couples TRBV19 to TRBJ1-2; possible D gene TRBD1, 5 bases. This CDR3 has 18 residues. The germline gives CDR1 LNHDA, CDR2 SQIVND (reference sequence). V lost 0 bases to trimming and J lost 5 bases, with 22 bases between them. Written as DNA, the CDR3 is TGTGCCAGTAGTATAGACAGACCGGCGGCCCCGGAGGGGTATGGCTACACCCTC. Translating it yields CASSIDRPAAPEGYGYTL.

In this sample, this clonotype turned up a few times. J is TRBJ1-2 and V is TRBV27; 10 nucleotides align to TRBD1. The CDR3 covers 12 residues. Germline lookup yields CDR1 MNHEY and CDR2 SMNVEV (reference sequence). J gave up 7 bases and V 9 bases, and 5 bases lay outside the gene matches. The CDR3 loop is CASNRDRGGYTF. CDR3 DNA: TGTGCCAGTAATAGGGACAGGGGTGGCTACACCTTC.

The sample holds many counts of this clonotype. The chain couples TRBV7-9 to TRBJ1-3; D is unresolved. This CDR3 is built from 13 residues. The germline V gene encodes CDR1 SEHNR and CDR2 FQNEAQ (reference sequence). V was pared by 1 base and J by 4 bases, with 5 bases between. The CDR3 loop is CASSLVMGNTIYF. The CDR3 bases are TGTGCCAGCAGCTTAGTTATGGGAAACACCATATATTTT.

As to this clonotype: A much bigger clone sits one base away, suggesting this may be a read error. The chain recombines TRBV20-1 with TRBJ1-5; no definite D call. V was trimmed by 5 bases and J by 0 bases, leaving 11 bases between them. CDR1 is DFQATT, CDR2 SNEGSKA, per germline (reference sequence). There are 14 residues in the CDR3. Here the CDR3 reads CSAPRRGSNQPQHF. Here the CDR3 DNA reads TGCAGTGCTCCCCGGCGGGGTAGCAATCAGCCCCAGCATTTT.